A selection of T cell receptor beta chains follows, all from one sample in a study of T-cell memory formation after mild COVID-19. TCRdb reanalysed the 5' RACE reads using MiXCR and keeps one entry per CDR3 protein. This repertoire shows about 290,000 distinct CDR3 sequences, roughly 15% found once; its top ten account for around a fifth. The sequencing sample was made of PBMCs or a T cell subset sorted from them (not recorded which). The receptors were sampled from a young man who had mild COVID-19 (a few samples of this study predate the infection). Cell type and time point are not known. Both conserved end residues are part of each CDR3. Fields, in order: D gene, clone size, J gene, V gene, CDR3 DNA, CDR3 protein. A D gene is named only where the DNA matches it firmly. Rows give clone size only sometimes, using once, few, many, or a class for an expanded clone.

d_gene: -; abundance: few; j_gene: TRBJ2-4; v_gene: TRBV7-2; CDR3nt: TGTGCCAGCAGCTTAAACGGCGGGTGGGGCAACATTCAGTACTTC; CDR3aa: CASSLNGGWGNIQYF
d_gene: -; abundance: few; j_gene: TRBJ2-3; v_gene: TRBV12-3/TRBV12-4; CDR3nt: TGTGCCAGCGGACGGGTCTTTGGGCCTACAGATACGCAGTATTTT; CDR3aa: CASGRVFGPTDTQYF
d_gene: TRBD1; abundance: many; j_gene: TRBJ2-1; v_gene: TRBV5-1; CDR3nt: TGCGCCAGCGCGACAGGGGCCACCCAGAACAATGAGCAGTTCTTC; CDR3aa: CASATGATQNNEQFF
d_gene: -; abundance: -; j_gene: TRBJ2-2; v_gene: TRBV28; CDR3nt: TGTGCCAGCATCAGTGGGGGGAACACCGGGGAGCTGTTTTTT; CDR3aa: CASISGGNTGELFF
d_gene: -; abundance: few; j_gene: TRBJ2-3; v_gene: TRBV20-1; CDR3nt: TGCAGTGCTAGTAGGGACACCGCTAGCACAGATACGCAGTATTTT; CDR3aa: CSASRDTASTDTQYF
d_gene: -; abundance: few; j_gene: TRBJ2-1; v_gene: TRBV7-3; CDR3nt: TGTGCCAGCAGCTTATCGGATCGGGGCGGTGAGCAGTTCTTC; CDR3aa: CASSLSDRGGEQFF
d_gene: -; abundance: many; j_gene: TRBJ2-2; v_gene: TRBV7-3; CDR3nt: TGTGCCAGCAGTCCTCGGTCGAACACCGGGGAGCTGTTTTTT; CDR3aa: CASSPRSNTGELFF
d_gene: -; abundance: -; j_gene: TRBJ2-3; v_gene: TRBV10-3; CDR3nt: TGTGCCATCAGCGATGTACACGGCGGAGATACGCAGTATTTT; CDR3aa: CAISDVHGGDTQYF
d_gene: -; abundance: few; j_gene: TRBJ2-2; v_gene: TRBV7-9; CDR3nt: TGTGCCAGCAGCTTCCGGAGGACCGGGGAGCTGTTTTTT; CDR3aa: CASSFRRTGELFF
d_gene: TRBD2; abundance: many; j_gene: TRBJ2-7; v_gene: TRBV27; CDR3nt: TGTGCCAGCAGCACGCAGCGGGGTGCAGTTCCCTACGAGCAGTACTTC; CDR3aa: CASSTQRGAVPYEQYF
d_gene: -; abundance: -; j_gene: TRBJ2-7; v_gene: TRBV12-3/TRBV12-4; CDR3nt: TGTGCCAGCAGTTACAGGTTTTCCGAGCAGTACTTC; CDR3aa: CASSYRFSEQYF
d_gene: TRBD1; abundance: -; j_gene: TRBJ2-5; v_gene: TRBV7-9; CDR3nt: TGTGCCAGCAGAGATTACAGGGGGATGTCCCAAGAGACCCAGTACTTC; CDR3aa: CASRDYRGMSQETQYF
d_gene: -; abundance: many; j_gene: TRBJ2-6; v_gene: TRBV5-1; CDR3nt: TGCGCCAGCAGCCACATCAGCGTCTCTGGGGCCAACGTCCTGACTTTC; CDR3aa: CASSHISVSGANVLTF
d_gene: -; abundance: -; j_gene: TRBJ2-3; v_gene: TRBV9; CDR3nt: TGTGCCAGCAGCGTAGGTGGGGGGGATACGCAGTATTTT; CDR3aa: CASSVGGGDTQYF
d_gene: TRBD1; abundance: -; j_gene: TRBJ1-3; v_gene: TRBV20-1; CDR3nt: TGCAGTGCTAGAGGTCCAGGGGGTCTTGGAAACACCATATATTTT; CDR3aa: CSARGPGGLGNTIYF
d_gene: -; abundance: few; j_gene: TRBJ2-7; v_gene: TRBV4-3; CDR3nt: TGCGCCAGCAGCCACCAAAGGGGACTGAGACCCTACGAGCAGTACTTC; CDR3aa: CASSHQRGLRPYEQYF
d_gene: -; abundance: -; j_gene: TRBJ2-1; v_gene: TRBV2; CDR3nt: TGTGCCAGCAGGGACTCCTACAATGAGCAGTTCTTC; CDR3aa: CASRDSYNEQFF
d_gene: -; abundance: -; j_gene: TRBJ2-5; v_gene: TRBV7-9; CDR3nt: TGTGCCACCTCCCCGGGGAGTGAAGAGACCCAGTACTTC; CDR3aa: CATSPGSEETQYF
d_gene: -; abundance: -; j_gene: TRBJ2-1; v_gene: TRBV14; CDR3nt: TGTGCCAGCAGCCAAGAGTGGAACACCTACAATGAGCAGTTCTTC; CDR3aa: CASSQEWNTYNEQFF
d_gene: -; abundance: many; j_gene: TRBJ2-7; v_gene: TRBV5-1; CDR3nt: TGCGCCAGCAGCTTGGGGATCCAGGGCTACGAGCAGTACTTC; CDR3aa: CASSLGIQGYEQYF
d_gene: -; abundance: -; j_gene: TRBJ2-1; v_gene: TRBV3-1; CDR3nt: TGTGCCAGCAGCCAAGGGTGGGCGGGGGCGCAGTTCTTC; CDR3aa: CASSQGWAGAQFF
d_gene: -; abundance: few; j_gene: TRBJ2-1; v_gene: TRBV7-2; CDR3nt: TGTGCCAGCAGCTGGGGCAGGGGCGCGTACAATGAGCAGTTCTTC; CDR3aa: CASSWGRGAYNEQFF
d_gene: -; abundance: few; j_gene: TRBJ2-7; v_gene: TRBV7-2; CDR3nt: TGTGCCAGCAGCCCGGACTACCCCCGAGCCCCCTCCGAGCAGTACTTC; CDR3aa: CASSPDYPRAPSEQYF
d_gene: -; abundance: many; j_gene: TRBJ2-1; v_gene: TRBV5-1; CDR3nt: TGCGCCAGCAGCTTGGCCCTACTCTCCTACAATGAGCAGTTCTTC; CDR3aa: CASSLALLSYNEQFF
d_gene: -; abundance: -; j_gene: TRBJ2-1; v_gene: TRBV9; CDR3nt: TGTGCCAGCAGCGCGTTAGGGGGGTACTACAATGAGCAGTTCTTC; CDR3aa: CASSALGGYYNEQFF
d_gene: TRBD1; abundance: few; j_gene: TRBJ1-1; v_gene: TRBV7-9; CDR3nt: TGTGCCAGCAGTCTGGACAGGGTCAATGTTTTCTTT; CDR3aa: CASSLDRVNVFF
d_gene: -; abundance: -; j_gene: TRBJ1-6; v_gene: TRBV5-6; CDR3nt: TGTGCCAGCAGCTTGGTGTCGCCAAATTCACCCCTCCACTTT; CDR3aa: CASSLVSPNSPLHF
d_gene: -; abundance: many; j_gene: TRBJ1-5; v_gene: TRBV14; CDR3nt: TGTGCCAGCAGCCAAGGCCCCAATCAGCCCCAGCATTTT; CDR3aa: CASSQGPNQPQHF